The rows below give T cell receptor beta chains drawn from one sample of a study of blood T cells in healthy people across ages. One entry per CDR3 protein, called by TCRdb with MiXCR from the 5' RACE reads. The table includes 1.5 million to 2 million distinct CDR3 sequences, 28% detected once. Specimen: blood. These receptors were taken from a woman aged 25 to 39 in good health. Each CDR3 is given with its conserved first and last residue. The D gene is left open where the match is weak. Clone sizes are given selectively: once, few, many, or a class where the clone is expanded.

NA	TRBJ2-3	TRBV12-3/TRBV12-4	NA	CASIPDQRLITSTDTQYF	TGTGCCAGCATCCCGGACCAAAGACTCATCACTAGCACAGATACGCAGTATTTT
NA	TRBJ2-2	TRBV2	NA	CASSDTELTGELFF	TGTGCCAGCAGTGACACAGAACTCACCGGGGAGCTGTTTTTT
TRBD2	TRBJ2-1	TRBV7-2	many	CASSSQTSPGGNEQFF	TGTGCCAGCAGCTCCCAGACTAGCCCGGGGGGGAATGAGCAGTTCTTC
NA	TRBJ1-2	TRBV2	many	CASRSRTYGYTF	TGTGCCAGCAGAAGTCGGACATATGGCTACACCTTC
NA	TRBJ2-7	TRBV28	NA	CASRTGGGAGPYEQYF	TGTGCCAGCCGAACCGGCGGGGGCGCGGGACCCTACGAGCAGTACTTC
NA	TRBJ2-7	TRBV10-2	many	CASSIDITYEQYF	TGCGCCAGCAGTATAGACATAACCTACGAGCAGTACTTC
NA	TRBJ1-1	TRBV20-1	NA	CSARLTPPRAEAFF	TGCAGTGCTAGATTAACCCCTCCCCGCGCTGAAGCTTTCTTT
NA	TRBJ2-5	TRBV7-6	NA	CASSPQDMDQETQYF	TGTGCCAGCAGCCCCCAAGACATGGATCAAGAGACCCAGTACTTC
NA	TRBJ1-1	TRBV5-1	NA	CASSIRMANTEAFF	TGCGCCAGCAGCATACGGATGGCGAACACTGAAGCTTTCTTT
TRBD1	TRBJ1-2	TRBV11-2	few	CASSANRGYGYTF	TGTGCCAGCAGCGCCAACAGGGGGTATGGCTACACCTTC
NA	TRBJ2-7	TRBV5-1	few	CASSLNPQVSTYEQYF	TGCGCCAGCAGCTTGAATCCCCAGGTTAGCACCTACGAGCAGTACTTC
NA	TRBJ1-2	TRBV12-3/TRBV12-4	many	CASREPGQRTGYTF	TGTGCCAGCAGGGAACCGGGACAACGAACTGGCTACACCTTC
TRBD1	TRBJ1-5	TRBV5-1	NA	CASSLGTGDSRQPQHF	TGCGCCAGCAGCTTGGGGACAGGGGATTCCCGACAGCCCCAGCATTTT
NA	TRBJ2-7	TRBV29-1	few	CSAGSPGGEQYF	TGCAGCGCCGGGTCTCCGGGCGGAGAGCAGTACTTC
NA	TRBJ1-4	TRBV4-1	NA	CASGQWADEKLFF	TGCGCCAGCGGACAGTGGGCCGATGAAAAACTGTTTTTT
NA	TRBJ2-3	TRBV29-1	NA	CSVAGTISTDTQYF	TGCAGCGTTGCCGGGACCATTAGCACAGATACGCAGTATTTT
TRBD2	TRBJ2-3	TRBV20-1	once	CSAREPLAGGLDTQYF	TGCAGTGCTAGAGAGCCCCTAGCGGGGGGCCTAGATACGCAGTATTTT
TRBD2	TRBJ2-1	TRBV7-9	NA	CASSPSGGRARGYNGQFF	TGTGCCAGCAGCCCCAGCGGGGGCCGGGCCCGAGGTTACAATGGGCAGTTCTTC
NA	TRBJ1-3	TRBV7-2	NA	CASRLGGGSGNTIYF	TGTGCCAGCAGGCTTGGAGGCGGCTCTGGAAACACCATATATTTT
NA	TRBJ1-2	TRBV5-1	few	CALLPYGYTF	TGCGCCTTATTGCCGTATGGCTACACCTTC
TRBD1	TRBJ1-1	TRBV9	NA	CASSGRLGQGETEAFF	TGTGCCAGCAGCGGACGGCTTGGACAGGGGGAGACTGAAGCTTTCTTT
NA	TRBJ1-1	TRBV6-5	NA	CASSYSKNLPYEAFF	TGTGCCAGCAGTTACTCGAAGAACCTCCCCTATGAAGCTTTCTTT
NA	TRBJ2-1	TRBV2	few	CASRVDWDGEQFF	TGTGCCAGCAGGGTCGACTGGGACGGGGAGCAGTTCTTC
TRBD1	TRBJ1-5	TRBV6-5	NA	CASSRSTGAQPQHF	TGTGCCAGCAGCCGGTCCACAGGGGCTCAGCCCCAGCATTTT
TRBD2	TRBJ2-7	TRBV5-1	many	CASSLERERYF	TGCGCCAGCAGCTTGGAGCGGGAACGGTACTTC
TRBD1	TRBJ1-2	TRBV7-9	few	CASSLVGGANYGYTF	TGTGCCAGCAGCTTAGTAGGGGGCGCTAACTATGGCTACACCTTC